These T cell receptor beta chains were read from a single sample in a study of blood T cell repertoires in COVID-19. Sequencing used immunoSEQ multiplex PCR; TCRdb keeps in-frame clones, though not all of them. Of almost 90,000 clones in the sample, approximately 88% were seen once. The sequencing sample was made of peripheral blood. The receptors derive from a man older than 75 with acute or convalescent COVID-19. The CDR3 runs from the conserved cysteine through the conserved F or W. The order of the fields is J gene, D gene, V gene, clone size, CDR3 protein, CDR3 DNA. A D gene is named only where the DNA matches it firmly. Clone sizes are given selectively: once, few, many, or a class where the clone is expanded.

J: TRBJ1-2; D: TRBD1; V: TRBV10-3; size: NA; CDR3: CAISDLGQGSNYGYTF; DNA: TGTGCCATCAGTGACCTAGGACAGGGATCTAACTATGGCTACACCTTC
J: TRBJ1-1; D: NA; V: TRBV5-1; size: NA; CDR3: CASSFSSNTEAFF; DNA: TGCGCCAGCAGCTTCTCCTCGAACACTGAAGCTTTCTTT
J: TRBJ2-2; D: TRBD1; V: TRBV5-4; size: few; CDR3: CASSSEGARTGELFF; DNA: TGTGCCAGCAGCTCCGAGGGGGCGCGAACCGGGGAGCTGTTTTTT
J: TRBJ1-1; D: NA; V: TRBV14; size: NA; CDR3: CASSQGQHNTEAFF; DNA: TGTGCCAGCAGCCAAGGACAGCACAACACTGAAGCTTTCTTT
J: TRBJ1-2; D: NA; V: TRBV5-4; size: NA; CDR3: CASSLVAANYGYTF; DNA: TGTGCCAGCAGCTTGGTGGCAGCTAACTATGGCTACACCTTC
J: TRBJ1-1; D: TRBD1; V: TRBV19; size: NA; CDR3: CASNLQGEREAFF; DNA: TGTGCCAGTAACTTACAGGGGGAGCGTGAAGCTTTCTTT
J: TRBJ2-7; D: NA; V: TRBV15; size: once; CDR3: CATSRDLVATVQYF; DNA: TGTGCCACCAGCAGAGATTTGGTAGCGACGGTGCAGTACTTC
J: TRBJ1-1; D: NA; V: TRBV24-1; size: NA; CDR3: CATSAGGPNTEAFF; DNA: TGTGCAACCAGCGCGGGGGGCCCGAACACTGAAGCTTTCTTT
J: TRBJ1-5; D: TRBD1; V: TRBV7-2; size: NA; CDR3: CASSSRTGRHSNQPQHF; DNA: TGTGCCAGCAGCTCCCGGACAGGGCGTCATAGCAATCAGCCCCAGCATTTT
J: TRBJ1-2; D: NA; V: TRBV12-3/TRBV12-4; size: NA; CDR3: CATGQPYGYTF; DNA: TGTGCCACCGGACAGCCCTATGGCTACACCTTC
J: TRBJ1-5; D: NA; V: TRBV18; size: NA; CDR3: CASSSWGRGNQPQHF; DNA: TGTGCCAGCTCATCCTGGGGGCGAGGCAATCAGCCCCAGCATTTT
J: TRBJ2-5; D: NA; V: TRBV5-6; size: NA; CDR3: CASSFSAEYQETQYF; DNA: TGTGCCAGCAGCTTTTCTGCGGAGTACCAAGAGACCCAGTACTTC
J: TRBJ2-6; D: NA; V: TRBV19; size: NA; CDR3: CASSIYSVSGANVLTF; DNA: TGTGCCAGTAGTATCTACAGTGTCTCTGGGGCCAACGTCCTGACTTTC
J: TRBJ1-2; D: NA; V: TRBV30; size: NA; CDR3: CAWSVGGAQGYGYTF; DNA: TGTGCCTGGAGTGTCGGGGGGGCGCAGGGCTATGGCTACACCTTC
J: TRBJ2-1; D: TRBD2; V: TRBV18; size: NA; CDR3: CASSPGLAGYNEQFF; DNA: TGTGCCAGCTCACCGGGACTAGCGGGGTACAATGAGCAGTTCTTC
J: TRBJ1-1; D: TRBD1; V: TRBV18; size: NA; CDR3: CASSLLATTGVAEAFF; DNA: TGTGCCAGCTCACTACTTGCAACGACAGGGGTAGCTGAAGCTTTCTTT